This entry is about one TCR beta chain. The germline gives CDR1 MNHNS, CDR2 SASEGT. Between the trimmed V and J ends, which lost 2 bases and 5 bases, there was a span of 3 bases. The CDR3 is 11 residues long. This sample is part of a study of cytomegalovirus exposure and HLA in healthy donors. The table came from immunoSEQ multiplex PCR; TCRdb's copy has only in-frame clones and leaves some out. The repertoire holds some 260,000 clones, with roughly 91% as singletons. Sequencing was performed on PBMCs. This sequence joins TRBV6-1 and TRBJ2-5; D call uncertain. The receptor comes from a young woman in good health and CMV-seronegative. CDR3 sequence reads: CASSEIETQYF. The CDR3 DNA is TGTGCCAGCAGTGAAATCGAGACCCAGTACTTC.